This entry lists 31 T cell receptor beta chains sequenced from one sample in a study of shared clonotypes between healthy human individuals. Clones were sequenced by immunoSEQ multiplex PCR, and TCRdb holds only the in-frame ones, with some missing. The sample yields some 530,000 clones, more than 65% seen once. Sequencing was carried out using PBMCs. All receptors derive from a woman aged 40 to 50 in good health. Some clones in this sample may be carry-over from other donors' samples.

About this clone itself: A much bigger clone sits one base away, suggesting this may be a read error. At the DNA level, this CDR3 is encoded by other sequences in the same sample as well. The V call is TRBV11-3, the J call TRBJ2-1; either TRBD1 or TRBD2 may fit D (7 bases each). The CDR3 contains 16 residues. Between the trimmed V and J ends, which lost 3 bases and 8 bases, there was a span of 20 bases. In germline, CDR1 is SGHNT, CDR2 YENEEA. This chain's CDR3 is CASSLVGGGIGDEQFF. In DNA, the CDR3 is TGTGCCAGCAGCTTGGTGGGAGGGGGCATCGGCGATGAGCAGTTCTTC.

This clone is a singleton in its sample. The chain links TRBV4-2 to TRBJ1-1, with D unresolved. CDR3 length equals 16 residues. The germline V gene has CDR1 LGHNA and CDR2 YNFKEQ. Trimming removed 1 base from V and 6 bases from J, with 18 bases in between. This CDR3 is CASSQGPTWGGAEAFF. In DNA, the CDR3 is TGTGCCAGCAGCCAAGGCCCCACTTGGGGTGGCGCTGAAGCTTTCTTT.

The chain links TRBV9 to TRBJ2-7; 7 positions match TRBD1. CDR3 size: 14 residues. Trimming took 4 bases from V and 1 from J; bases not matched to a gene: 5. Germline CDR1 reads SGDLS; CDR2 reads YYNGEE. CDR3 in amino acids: CASSPRTGSYEQYF. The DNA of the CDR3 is TGTGCCAGCAGCCCTCGGACAGGATCCTACGAGCAGTACTTC.

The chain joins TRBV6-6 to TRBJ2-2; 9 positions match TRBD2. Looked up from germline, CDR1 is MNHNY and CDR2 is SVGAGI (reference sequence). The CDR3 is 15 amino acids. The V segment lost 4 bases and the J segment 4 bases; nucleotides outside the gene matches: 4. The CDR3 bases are TGTGCCAGCAGTTTAGTAGCGGGAGTCACCGGGGAGCTGTTTTTT. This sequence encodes CASSLVAGVTGELFF.

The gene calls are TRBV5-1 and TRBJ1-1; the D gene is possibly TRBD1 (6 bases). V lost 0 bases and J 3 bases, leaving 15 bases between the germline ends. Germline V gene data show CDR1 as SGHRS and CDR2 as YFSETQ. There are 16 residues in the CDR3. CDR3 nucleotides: TGCGCCAGCAGCTTGGTTTCGACAGGAGTATACACTGAAGCTTTCTTT. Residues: CASSLVSTGVYTEAFF. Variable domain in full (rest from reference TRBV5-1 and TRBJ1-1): KAGVTQTPRYLIKTRGQQVTLSCSPISGHRSVSWYQQTPGQGLQFLFEYFSETQRNKGNFPGRFSGRQFSNSRSEMNVSTLELGDSALYLCASSLVSTGVYTEAFFGQGTRLTVV.

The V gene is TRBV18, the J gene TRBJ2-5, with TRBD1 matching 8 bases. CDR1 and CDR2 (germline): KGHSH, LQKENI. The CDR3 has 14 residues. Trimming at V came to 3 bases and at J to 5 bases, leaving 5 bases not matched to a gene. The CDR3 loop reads CASSPLQGVETQYF. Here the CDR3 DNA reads TGTGCCAGCTCACCCCTACAGGGGGTTGAGACCCAGTACTTC.

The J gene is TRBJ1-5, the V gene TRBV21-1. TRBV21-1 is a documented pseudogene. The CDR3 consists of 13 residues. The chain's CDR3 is CASSKSGYQPQHF. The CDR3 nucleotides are TGTGCCAGCAGCAAATCGGGTTATCAGCCCCAGCATTTT.

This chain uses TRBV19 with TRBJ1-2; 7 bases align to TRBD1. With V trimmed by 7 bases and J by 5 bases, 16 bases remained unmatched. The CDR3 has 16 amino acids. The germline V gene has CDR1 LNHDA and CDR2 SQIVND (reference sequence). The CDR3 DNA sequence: TGTGCCAGTACCACGACAGGGTATATTCGGCTATATGGCTACACCTTC. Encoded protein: CASTTTGYIRLYGYTF.

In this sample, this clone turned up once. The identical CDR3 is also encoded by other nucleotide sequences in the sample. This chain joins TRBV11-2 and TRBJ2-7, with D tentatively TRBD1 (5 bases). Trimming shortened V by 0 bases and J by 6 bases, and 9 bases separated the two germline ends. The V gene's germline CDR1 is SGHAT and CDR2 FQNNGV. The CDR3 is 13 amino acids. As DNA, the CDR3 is TGTGCCAGCAGCTTAGAAGGCCAGGGCGAGCAGTACTTC. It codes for CASSLEGQGEQYF. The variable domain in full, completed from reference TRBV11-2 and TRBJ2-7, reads EAGVAQSPRYKIIEKRQSVAFWCNPISGHATLYWYQQILGQGPKLLIQFQNNGVVDDSQLPKDRFSAERLKGVDSTLKIQPAKLEDSAVYLCASSLEGQGEQYFGPGTRLTVT.

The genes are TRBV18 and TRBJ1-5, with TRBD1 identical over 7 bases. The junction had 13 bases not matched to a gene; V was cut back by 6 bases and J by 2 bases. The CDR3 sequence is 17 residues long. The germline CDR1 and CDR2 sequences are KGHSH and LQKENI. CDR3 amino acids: CASSRAGGSLGNQPQHF. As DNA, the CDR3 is TGTGCCAGCTCTCGGGCAGGGGGTTCTCTGGGCAATCAGCCCCAGCATTTT.

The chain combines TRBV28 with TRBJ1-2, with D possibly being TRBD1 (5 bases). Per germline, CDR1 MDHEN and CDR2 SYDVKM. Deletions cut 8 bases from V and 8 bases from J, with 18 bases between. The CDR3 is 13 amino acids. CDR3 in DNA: TGTGCCAGCCTTTCGGGGGGTCGGAGAGGCTACACCTTC. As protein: CASLSGGRRGYTF.

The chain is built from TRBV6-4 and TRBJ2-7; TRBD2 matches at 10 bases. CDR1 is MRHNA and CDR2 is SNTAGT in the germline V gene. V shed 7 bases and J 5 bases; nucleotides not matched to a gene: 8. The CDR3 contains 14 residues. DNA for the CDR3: TGTGCCAGCACCAAGGCTAGCGGGAGCCACGAGCAGTACTTC. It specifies CASTKASGSHEQYF.

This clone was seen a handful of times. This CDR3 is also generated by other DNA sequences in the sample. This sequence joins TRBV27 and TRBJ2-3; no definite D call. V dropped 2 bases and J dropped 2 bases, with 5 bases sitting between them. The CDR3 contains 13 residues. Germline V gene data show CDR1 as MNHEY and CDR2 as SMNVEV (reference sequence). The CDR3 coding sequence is TGTGCCAGCAGTTTACTGGACACAGATACGCAGTATTTT. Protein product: CASSLLDTDTQYF.

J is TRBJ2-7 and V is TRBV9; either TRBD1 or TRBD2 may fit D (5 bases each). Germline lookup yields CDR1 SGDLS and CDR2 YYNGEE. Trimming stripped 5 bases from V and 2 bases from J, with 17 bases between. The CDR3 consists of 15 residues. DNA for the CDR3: TGTGCCAGCAGTCCCTACGGGGACGGGACCTACGAGCAGTACTTC. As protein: CASSPYGDGTYEQYF.

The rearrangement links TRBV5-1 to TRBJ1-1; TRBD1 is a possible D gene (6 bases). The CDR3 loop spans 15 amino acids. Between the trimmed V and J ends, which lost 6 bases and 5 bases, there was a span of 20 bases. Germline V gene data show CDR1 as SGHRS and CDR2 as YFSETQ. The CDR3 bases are TGCGCCAGCACCCAATTGGGGGGCACGGGTACTGAAGCTTTCTTT. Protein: CASTQLGGTGTEAFF. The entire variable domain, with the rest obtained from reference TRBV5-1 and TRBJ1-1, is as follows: KAGVTQTPRYLIKTRGQQVTLSCSPISGHRSVSWYQQTPGQGLQFLFEYFSETQRNKGNFPGRFSGRQFSNSRSEMNVSTLELGDSALYLCASTQLGGTGTEAFFGQGTRLTVV.

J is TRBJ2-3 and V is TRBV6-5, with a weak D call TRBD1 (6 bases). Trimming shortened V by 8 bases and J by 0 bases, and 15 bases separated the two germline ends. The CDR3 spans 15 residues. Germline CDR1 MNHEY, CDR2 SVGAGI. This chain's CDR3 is CASSYRDISTDTQYF. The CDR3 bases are TGTGCCAGCTCCTACCGGGACATCAGCACAGATACGCAGTATTTT.

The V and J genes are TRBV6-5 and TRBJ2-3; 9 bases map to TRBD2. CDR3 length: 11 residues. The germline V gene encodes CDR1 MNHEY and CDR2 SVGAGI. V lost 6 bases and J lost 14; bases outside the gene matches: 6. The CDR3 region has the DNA TGTGCCAGCAGATGGACTAGCGAGCTGTATTTT. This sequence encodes CASRWTSELYF.

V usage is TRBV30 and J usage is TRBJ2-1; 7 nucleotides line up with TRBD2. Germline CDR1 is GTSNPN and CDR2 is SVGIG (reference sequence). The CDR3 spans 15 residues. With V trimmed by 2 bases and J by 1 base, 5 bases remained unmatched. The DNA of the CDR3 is TGTGCCTGGAGTTCATGGCGGGAGTCCTACAATGAGCAGTTCTTC. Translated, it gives CAWSSWRESYNEQFF.

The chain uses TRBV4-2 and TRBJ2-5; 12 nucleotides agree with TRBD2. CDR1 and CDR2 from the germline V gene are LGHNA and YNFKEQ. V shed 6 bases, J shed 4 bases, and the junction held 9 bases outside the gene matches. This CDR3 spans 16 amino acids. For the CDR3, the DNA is TGTGCCAGCAGGCGTGTGACTAGCGGGAGTTCAGAGACCCAGTACTTC. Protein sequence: CASRRVTSGSSETQYF.

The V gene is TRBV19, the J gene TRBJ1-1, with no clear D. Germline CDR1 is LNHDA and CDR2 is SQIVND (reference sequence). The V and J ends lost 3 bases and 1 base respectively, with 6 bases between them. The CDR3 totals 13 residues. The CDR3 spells CASSIGENTEAFF. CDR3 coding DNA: TGTGCCAGTAGTATCGGGGAGAACACTGAAGCTTTCTTT.

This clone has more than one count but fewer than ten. This CDR3 is CASSLGLAGAGAQYF. In nucleotides, the CDR3 is TGCGCCAGCAGCTTGGGACTAGCGGGGGCCGGGGCCCAGTACTTC. This chain connects TRBV5-1 to TRBJ2-5; 12 bases agree with TRBD2. The length of the CDR3 is 15 residues. Germline-derived CDR1 and CDR2 are SGHRS and YFSETQ. The V and J ends lost 0 bases and 9 bases, in that order; junction bases with no gene match: 6.

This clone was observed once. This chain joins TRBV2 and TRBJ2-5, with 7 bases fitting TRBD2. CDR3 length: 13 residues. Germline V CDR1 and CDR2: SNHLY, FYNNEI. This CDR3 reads CATREAGVETQYF. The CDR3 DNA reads TGTGCAACACGTGAGGCGGGAGTAGAGACCCAGTACTTC.

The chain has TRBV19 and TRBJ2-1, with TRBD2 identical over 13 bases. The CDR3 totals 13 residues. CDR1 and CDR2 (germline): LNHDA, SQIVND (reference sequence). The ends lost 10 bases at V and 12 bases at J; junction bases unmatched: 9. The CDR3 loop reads CATRTSGSPTQFF. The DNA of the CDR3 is TGTGCCACCAGGACTAGCGGGAGTCCGACGCAGTTCTTC.

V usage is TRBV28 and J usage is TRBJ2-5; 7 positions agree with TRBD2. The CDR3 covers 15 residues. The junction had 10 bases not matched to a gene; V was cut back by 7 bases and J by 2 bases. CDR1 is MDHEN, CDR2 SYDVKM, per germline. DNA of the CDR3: TGTGCCAGCACTCGACGGCTAGCGGTACAAGAGACCCAGTACTTC. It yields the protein CASTRRLAVQETQYF.

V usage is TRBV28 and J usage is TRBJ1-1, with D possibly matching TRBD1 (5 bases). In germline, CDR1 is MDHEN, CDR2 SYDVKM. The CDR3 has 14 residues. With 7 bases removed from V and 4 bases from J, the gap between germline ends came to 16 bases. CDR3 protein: CASNYQGLGTEAFF. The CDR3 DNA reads TGTGCCAGCAATTATCAGGGTCTTGGCACTGAAGCTTTCTTT. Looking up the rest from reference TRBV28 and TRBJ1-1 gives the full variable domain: DVKVTQSSRYLVKRTGEKVFLECVQDMDHENMFWYRQDPGLGLRLIYFSYDVKMKEKGDIPEGYSVSREKKERFSLILESASTNQTSMYLCASNYQGLGTEAFFGQGTRLTVV.

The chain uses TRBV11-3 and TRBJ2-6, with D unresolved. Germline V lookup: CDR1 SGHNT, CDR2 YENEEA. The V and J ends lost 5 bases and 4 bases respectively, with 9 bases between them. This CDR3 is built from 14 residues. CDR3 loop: CASSASRGANVLTF. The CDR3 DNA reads TGTGCCAGCAGCGCCTCCCGAGGGGCCAACGTCCTGACTTTC.

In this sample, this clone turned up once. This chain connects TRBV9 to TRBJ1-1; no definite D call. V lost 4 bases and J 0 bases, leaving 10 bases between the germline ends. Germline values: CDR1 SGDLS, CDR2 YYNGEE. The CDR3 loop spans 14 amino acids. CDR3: CASSRTGVNTEAFF. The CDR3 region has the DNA TGTGCCAGCAGCAGAACCGGGGTGAACACTGAAGCTTTCTTT. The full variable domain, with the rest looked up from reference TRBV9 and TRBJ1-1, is DSGVTQTPKHLITATGQRVTLRCSPRSGDLSVYWYQQSLDQGLQFLIQYYNGEERAKGNILERFSAQQFPDLHSELNLSSLELGDSALYFCASSRTGVNTEAFFGQGTRLTVV.

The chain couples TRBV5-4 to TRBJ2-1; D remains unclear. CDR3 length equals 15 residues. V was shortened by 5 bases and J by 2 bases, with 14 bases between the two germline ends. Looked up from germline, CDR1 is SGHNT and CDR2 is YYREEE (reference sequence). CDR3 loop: CASSSPDGTYNEQFF. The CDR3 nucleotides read TGTGCCAGCAGTTCCCCGGACGGAACCTACAATGAGCAGTTCTTC.

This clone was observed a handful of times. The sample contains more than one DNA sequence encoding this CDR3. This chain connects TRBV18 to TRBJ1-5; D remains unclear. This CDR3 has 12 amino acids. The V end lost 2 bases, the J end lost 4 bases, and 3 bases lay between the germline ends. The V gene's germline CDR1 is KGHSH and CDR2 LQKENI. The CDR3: CASSPGNQPQHF. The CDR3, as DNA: TGTGCCAGCTCACCAGGGAATCAGCCCCAGCATTTT.

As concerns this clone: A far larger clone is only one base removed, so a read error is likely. The CDR3 region has the DNA TGTGCCAGCAGCCCCCAAGGAGGGCAGCACCAGCATTTT. Residues: CASSPQGGQHQHF. J is TRBJ1-5 and V is TRBV7-9; D remains unclear. This CDR3 region has 13 residues. Germline V gene lookup returns CDR1 SEHNR and CDR2 FQNEAQ (reference sequence).

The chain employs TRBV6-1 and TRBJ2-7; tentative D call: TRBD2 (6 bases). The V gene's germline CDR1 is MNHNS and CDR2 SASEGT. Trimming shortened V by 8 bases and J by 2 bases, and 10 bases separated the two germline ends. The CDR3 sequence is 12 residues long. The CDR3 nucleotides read TGTGCCAGCTCTTGGGGGGCCTACGAGCAGTACTTC. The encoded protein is CASSWGAYEQYF.